These 18 T cell receptor beta chains originate from one sample sequenced in a study of blood T cell repertoires in COVID-19. Assay used: immunoSEQ multiplex PCR; TCRdb lists only in-frame clones, some missing. The table includes roughly 70,000 clones, about nine tenths detected once. The sequencing input was peripheral blood. These receptors originate from a man aged 45-65 years with active COVID-19.

The chain joins TRBV9 to TRBJ2-1, with 14 bases matching TRBD2. The junction had 15 bases not matched to a gene; V was cut back by 2 bases and J by 8 bases. The CDR3 is 19 residues long. Germline V gene data show CDR1 as SGDLS and CDR2 as YYNGEE. This CDR3 reads CASSVGLAGGFPPRDEQFF. CDR3 bases: TGTGCCAGCAGCGTCGGACTAGCGGGAGGATTTCCGCCCAGAGATGAGCAGTTCTTC.

This chain connects TRBV4-2 to TRBJ2-1, with 14 bases that match TRBD2. Trimming took 2 bases from V and 9 from J; bases not matched to a gene: 12. The CDR3 loop spans 18 amino acids. The germline CDR1 and CDR2 sequences are LGHNA and YNFKEQ. The CDR3 loop is CASSQRTSGRTVDSEQFF. The DNA of the CDR3 is TGTGCCAGCAGCCAAAGGACTAGCGGGAGGACGGTGGACAGTGAGCAGTTCTTC.

The rearrangement joins TRBV11-1 to TRBJ1-2; D is unclear. CDR3 length: 14 amino acids. Trimming cost V 3 bases and J 2 bases, with 10 bases left between them. Germline CDR1 reads SGHAT; CDR2 reads FQDESV (reference sequence). Here the CDR3 reads CASSFPAGNYGYTF. CDR3 DNA sequence: TGTGCCAGCAGCTTCCCAGCAGGCAACTATGGCTACACCTTC.

This clone was seen just once. The chain couples TRBV28 to TRBJ2-1; possibly TRBD2 for D (6 bases). V lost 6 bases to trimming and J lost 0 bases, with 18 bases between them. CDR3 length: 17 residues. Germline-derived CDR1 and CDR2 are MDHEN and SYDVKM. The CDR3 region has the DNA TGTGCCAGCAGAAAGCTAGCGATAAAAAGCTCCTACAATGAGCAGTTCTTC. As protein: CASRKLAIKSSYNEQFF.

The chain employs TRBV19 and TRBJ1-2, with a possible D match to TRBD1 (6 bases). V was clipped by 3 bases and J by 8 bases, with 16 bases between them. In germline, CDR1 is LNHDA, CDR2 SQIVND (reference sequence). This CDR3 comprises 14 residues. The CDR3 protein is CASSIHREKGGYTF. In DNA form, the CDR3 reads TGTGCCAGTAGTATCCACAGGGAGAAGGGCGGCTACACCTTC.

This clone was counted a single time. The genes are TRBV7-9 and TRBJ2-7; D not resolved. Germline lookup yields CDR1 SEHNR and CDR2 FQNEAQ (reference sequence). Deletions cut 4 bases from V and 2 bases from J, with 9 bases between. There are 13 residues in the CDR3. CDR3 region: CASSWLGPYEQYF. The DNA of the CDR3 is TGTGCCAGCAGCTGGCTAGGCCCCTACGAGCAGTACTTC.

V is TRBV3-1 (or the pseudogene TRBV3-2) and J is TRBJ2-7; D remains ambiguous. Per germline, CDR1 LGHDT and CDR2 YNNKEL (reference sequence). The V end lost 3 bases, the J end lost 7 bases, and 10 bases lay between the germline ends. The CDR3 has 12 residues. CDR3 residues: CASSHAAGEQYF. The CDR3 nucleotides are TGTGCCAGCAGCCACGCCGCAGGTGAGCAGTACTTC.

The chain joins TRBV19 to TRBJ2-2; 11 bases are a match to TRBD1. Germline CDR1 and CDR2: LNHDA and SQIVND (reference sequence). The CDR3 contains 17 residues. V dropped 6 bases and J dropped 4; count of bases not matched to a gene: 10. CDR3 loop: CASRKSGTGGFTGELFF. CDR3 nucleotide sequence: TGTGCCAGTAGAAAATCCGGGACAGGGGGTTTCACCGGGGAGCTGTTTTTT. The full variable domain, with the rest looked up from reference TRBV19 and TRBJ2-2, is DGGITQSPKYLFRKEGQNVTLSCEQNLNHDAMYWYRQDPGQGLRLIYYSQIVNDFQKGDIAEGYSVSREKKESFPLTVTSAQKNPTAFYLCASRKSGTGGFTGELFFGEGSRLTVL.

The CDR3 DNA sequence: TGTGCCAGTAGTATAGTCCCTAATGCGAACACTGAAGCTTTCTTT. Translating it yields CASSIVPNANTEAFF. The chain recombines TRBV19 with TRBJ1-1; no reliable D call. Per germline, CDR1 LNHDA and CDR2 SQIVND (reference sequence). The CDR3 extends over 15 amino acids. V lost 1 base and J lost 1, with 10 bases in between. Together with reference TRBV19 and TRBJ1-1, the CDR3 gives the full variable domain: DGGITQSPKYLFRKEGQNVTLSCEQNLNHDAMYWYRQDPGQGLRLIYYSQIVNDFQKGDIAEGYSVSREKKESFPLTVTSAQKNPTAFYLCASSIVPNANTEAFFGQGTRLTVV.

Only one count was recorded for this clone. The gene calls are TRBV18 and TRBJ1-2, with 9 nucleotides matching TRBD1. The V and J ends lost 3 bases and 3 bases, in that order; junction bases with no gene match: 5. CDR3 length equals 15 residues. Looked up from germline, CDR1 is KGHSH and CDR2 is LQKENI. CDR3 DNA sequence: TGTGCCAGCTCACCCGGGACAGGGCCCTACTATGGCTACACCTTC. Translation gives CASSPGTGPYYGYTF.

The J gene is TRBJ2-7, the V gene TRBV30, with 7 bases identical to TRBD2. The CDR3 extends over 11 amino acids. The junction had 1 base not matched to a gene; V was cut back by 1 base and J by 7 bases. Germline assignment: CDR1 GTSNPN and CDR2 SVGIG (reference sequence). The CDR3 DNA reads TGTGCCTGGAGTGACGGGGGGGAGCAGTACTTC. Its translation is CAWSDGGEQYF.

The chain combines TRBV18 with TRBJ2-1; D perhaps matches TRBD2 (6 bases). V lost 3 bases and J lost 9, with 15 bases in between. CDR1 and CDR2 from the germline V gene are KGHSH and LQKENI. The CDR3 extends over 14 amino acids. CDR3 sequence (DNA): TGTGCCAGCTCACCCCCGGGAGCCCCGTTTGAGCAGTTCTTC. This sequence encodes CASSPPGAPFEQFF. Variable domain in full (rest from reference TRBV18 and TRBJ2-1): NAGVMQNPRHLVRRRGQEARLRCSPMKGHSHVYWYRQLPEEGLKFMVYLQKENIIDESGMPKERFSAEFPKEGPSILRIQQVVRGDSAAYFCASSPPGAPFEQFFGPGTRLTVL.

This clone appeared once. The chain has TRBV3-1 (or the pseudogene TRBV3-2) and TRBJ2-7; TRBD2 matches 7 bases. Germline V CDR1 and CDR2: LGHDT, YNNKEL (reference sequence). The junction had 2 bases not matched to a gene; V was cut back by 1 base and J by 2 bases. This CDR3 region has 14 residues. The CDR3, as DNA: TGTGCCAGCAGCCAAGGACTAGCAACCTACGAGCAGTACTTC. Translation gives CASSQGLATYEQYF.

The chain employs TRBV5-6 and TRBJ1-2, with 8 nucleotides matching TRBD1. This CDR3 region has 14 residues. The junction had 8 bases not matched to a gene; V was cut back by 3 bases and J by 7 bases. In germline, CDR1 is SGHDT, CDR2 YYEEEE. The CDR3 DNA sequence: TGTGCCAGCAGCTGGAGGACAGGGAAAGGTGGCTACACCTTC. This sequence encodes CASSWRTGKGGYTF.

V gene TRBV19 combines with J gene TRBJ2-4; 8 bases agree with TRBD1. The CDR3 totals 15 residues. Germline loops: CDR1 LNHDA, CDR2 SQIVND (reference sequence). V lost 6 bases to trimming and J lost 0 bases; unmatched junction nucleotides: 4. CDR3: CASRTGGLAKNIQYF. CDR3 in DNA: TGTGCCAGTAGAACAGGGGGATTAGCCAAAAACATTCAGTACTTC.

Regarding this clone: The same CDR3 also results from other DNA sequences found in this sample. This rearrangement joins TRBV5-1 to TRBJ1-1; perhaps TRBD1 as D (6 bases). The V and J ends lost 3 bases and 1 base respectively, with 7 bases between them. The CDR3 is 13 residues long. Germline V lookup: CDR1 SGHRS, CDR2 YFSETQ. The CDR3 region has the DNA TGCGCCAGCAGCTCGACAGGGAACACTGAAGCTTTCTTT. It codes for CASSSTGNTEAFF.

V is TRBV5-1 and J is TRBJ1-1; perhaps TRBD1 as D (6 bases). V gave up 3 bases and J gave up 8 bases, with 17 bases separating them. The CDR3 covers 14 residues. The germline CDR1 and CDR2 sequences are SGHRS and YFSETQ. The CDR3 DNA is TGCGCCAGCAGCTACGAATTTGACAGGAGAGAAGCTTTCTTT. This translates into CASSYEFDRREAFF.

V and J are TRBV4-1 and TRBJ2-4, with TRBD1 matching 7 bases. Germline values: CDR1 MGHRA, CDR2 YSYEKL. The V gene end was trimmed by 2 bases and the J gene end by 1 base; junction bases not matched to a gene: 2. The CDR3 runs 15 residues. The chain's CDR3 is CASSQLTGAKNIQYF. In nucleotides, the CDR3 is TGCGCCAGCAGCCAACTGACAGGGGCCAAAAACATTCAGTACTTC.